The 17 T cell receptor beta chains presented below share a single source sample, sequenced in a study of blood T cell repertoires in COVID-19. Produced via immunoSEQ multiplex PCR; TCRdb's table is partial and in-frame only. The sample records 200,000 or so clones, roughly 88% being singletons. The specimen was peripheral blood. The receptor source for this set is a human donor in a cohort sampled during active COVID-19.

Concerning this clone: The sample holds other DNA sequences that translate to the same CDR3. The CDR3 protein is CASSLAGGLNTEAFF. The CDR3 DNA is TGCGCCAGCAGCTTGGCAGGGGGACTGAACACTGAAGCTTTCTTT. V usage is TRBV5-1 and J usage is TRBJ1-1; TRBD1 matches 7 bases. The CDR3 runs to 15 residues. CDR1 SGHRS and CDR2 YFSETQ come from the germline V gene. Trimming cost V 0 bases and J 0 bases; bases outside gene matches: 2.

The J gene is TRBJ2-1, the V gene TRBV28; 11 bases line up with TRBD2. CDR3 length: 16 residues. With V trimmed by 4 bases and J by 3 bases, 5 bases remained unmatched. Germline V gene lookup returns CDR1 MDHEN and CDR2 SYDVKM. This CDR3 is CASSSQLAGVYNEQFF. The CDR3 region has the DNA TGTGCCAGCAGTTCCCAACTAGCGGGGGTCTACAATGAGCAGTTCTTC.

CDR3 region: CASSPGLAGVGETQYF. The CDR3 nucleotides read TGCGCCAGCAGCCCAGGACTAGCGGGAGTTGGCGAGACCCAGTACTTC. This chain uses TRBV5-1 with TRBJ2-5, with 13 nucleotides matching TRBD2. Per germline, CDR1 SGHRS and CDR2 YFSETQ. V lost 4 bases and J lost 5; bases outside the gene matches: 8. This CDR3 is 16 amino acids long. Full variable domain (missing parts from reference TRBV5-1 and TRBJ2-5): KAGVTQTPRYLIKTRGQQVTLSCSPISGHRSVSWYQQTPGQGLQFLFEYFSETQRNKGNFPGRFSGRQFSNSRSEMNVSTLELGDSALYLCASSPGLAGVGETQYFGPGTRLLVL.

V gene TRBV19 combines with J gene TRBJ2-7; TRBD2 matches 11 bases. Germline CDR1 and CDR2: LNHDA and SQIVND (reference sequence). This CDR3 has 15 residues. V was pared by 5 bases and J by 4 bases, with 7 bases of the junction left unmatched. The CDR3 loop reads CASSVLAGEGYEQYF. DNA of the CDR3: TGTGCCAGTAGTGTACTAGCGGGAGAGGGTTACGAGCAGTACTTC.

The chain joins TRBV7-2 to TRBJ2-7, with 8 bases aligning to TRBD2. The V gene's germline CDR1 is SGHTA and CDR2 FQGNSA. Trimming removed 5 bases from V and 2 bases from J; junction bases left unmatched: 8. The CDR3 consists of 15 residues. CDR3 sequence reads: CASSPLPGGAYEQYF. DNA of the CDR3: TGTGCCAGCAGCCCGCTGCCCGGGGGGGCCTACGAGCAGTACTTC.

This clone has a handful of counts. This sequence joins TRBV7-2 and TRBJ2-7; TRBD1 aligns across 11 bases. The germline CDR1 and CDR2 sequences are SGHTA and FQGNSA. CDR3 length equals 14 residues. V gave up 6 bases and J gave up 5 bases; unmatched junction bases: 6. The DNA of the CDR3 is TGTGCCAGCAGACATTGGACAGGGGGCCACGAGCAGTACTTC. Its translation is CASRHWTGGHEQYF.

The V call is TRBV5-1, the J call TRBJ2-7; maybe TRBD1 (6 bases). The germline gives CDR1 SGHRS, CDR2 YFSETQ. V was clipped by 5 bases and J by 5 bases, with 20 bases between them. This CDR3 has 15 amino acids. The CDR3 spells CASRRQARSNDEQYF. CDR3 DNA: TGCGCCAGCAGACGACAGGCCCGGAGCAACGACGAGCAGTACTTC. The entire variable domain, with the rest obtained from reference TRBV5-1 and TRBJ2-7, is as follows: KAGVTQTPRYLIKTRGQQVTLSCSPISGHRSVSWYQQTPGQGLQFLFEYFSETQRNKGNFPGRFSGRQFSNSRSEMNVSTLELGDSALYLCASRRQARSNDEQYFGPGTRLTVT.

The chain's CDR3 is CASSIVLAGAGETQYF. CDR3 nucleotides: TGTGCCAGTAGTATAGTGCTAGCGGGGGCCGGAGAGACCCAGTACTTC. The genes are TRBV19 and TRBJ2-5; 10 nucleotides align to TRBD2. The CDR3 loop spans 16 amino acids. Germline trimming cut 1 base from V and 4 bases from J; bases unmatched to any gene: 6. The germline CDR1 and CDR2 sequences are LNHDA and SQIVND (reference sequence).

The CDR3 DNA reads TGTGCCAGTAGCAATGAACGGGAGACCCAGTACTTC. Its translation: CASSNERETQYF. The chain carries TRBV19 and TRBJ2-5; D remains ambiguous. V shed 6 bases and J shed 5 bases, with 10 bases lying between them. The CDR3 runs 12 residues. Germline lookup yields CDR1 LNHDA and CDR2 SQIVND (reference sequence).

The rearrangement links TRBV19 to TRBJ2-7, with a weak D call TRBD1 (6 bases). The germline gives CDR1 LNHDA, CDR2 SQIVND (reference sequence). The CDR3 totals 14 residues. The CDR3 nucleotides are TGTCGCCCAGGTGGCAGGGGTTTTTCCTACGAGCAGTACTTC. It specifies CRPGGRGFSYEQYF. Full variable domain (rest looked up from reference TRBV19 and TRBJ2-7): DGGITQSPKYLFRKEGQNVTLSCEQNLNHDAMYWYRQDPGQGLRLIYYSQIVNDFQKGDIAEGYSVSREKKESFPLTVTSAQKNPTAFYLCRPGGRGFSYEQYFGPGTRLTVT.

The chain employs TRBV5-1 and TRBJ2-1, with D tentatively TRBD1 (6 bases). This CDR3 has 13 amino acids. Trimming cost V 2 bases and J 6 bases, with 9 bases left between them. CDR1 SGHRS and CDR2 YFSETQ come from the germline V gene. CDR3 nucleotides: TGCGCCAGCAGCTTAGAGGACAGCAATGAGCAGTTCTTC. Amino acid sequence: CASSLEDSNEQFF.

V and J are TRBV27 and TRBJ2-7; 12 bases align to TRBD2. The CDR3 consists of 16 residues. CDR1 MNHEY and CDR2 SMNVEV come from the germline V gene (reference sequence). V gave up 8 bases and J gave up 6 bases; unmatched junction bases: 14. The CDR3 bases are TGTGCCAGCGGACCCCCAAGACTAGCGGGAGATCGCGAGCAGTACTTC. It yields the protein CASGPPRLAGDREQYF.

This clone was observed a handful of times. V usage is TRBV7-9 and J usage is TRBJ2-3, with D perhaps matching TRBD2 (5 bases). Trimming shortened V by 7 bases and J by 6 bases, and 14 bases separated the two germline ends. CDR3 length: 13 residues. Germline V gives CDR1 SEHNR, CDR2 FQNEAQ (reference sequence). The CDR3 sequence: CASTGRESDTQYF. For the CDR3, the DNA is TGTGCCAGCACGGGGAGAGAATCGGATACGCAGTATTTT.

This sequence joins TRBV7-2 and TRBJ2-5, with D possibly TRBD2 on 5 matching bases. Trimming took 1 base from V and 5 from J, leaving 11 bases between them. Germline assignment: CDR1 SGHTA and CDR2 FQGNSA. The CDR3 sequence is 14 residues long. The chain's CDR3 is CASSLVTGWETQYF. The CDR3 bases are TGTGCCAGCAGCTTAGTAACGGGGTGGGAGACCCAGTACTTC.

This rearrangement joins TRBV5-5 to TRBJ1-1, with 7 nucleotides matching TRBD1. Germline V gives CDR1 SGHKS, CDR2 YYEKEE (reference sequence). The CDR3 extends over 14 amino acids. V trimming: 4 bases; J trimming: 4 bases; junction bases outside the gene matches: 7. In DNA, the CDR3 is TGTGCCAGCAGCGGCAGGGGGACGGGCACTGAAGCTTTCTTT. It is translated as CASSGRGTGTEAFF.

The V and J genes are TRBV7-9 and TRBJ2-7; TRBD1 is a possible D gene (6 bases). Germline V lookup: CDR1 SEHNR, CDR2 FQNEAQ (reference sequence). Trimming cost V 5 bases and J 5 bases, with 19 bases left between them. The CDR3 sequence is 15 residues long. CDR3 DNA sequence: TGTGCCAGCAGCGCCCGGGGCAGGGGCGTCCACGAGCAGTACTTC. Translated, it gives CASSARGRGVHEQYF.

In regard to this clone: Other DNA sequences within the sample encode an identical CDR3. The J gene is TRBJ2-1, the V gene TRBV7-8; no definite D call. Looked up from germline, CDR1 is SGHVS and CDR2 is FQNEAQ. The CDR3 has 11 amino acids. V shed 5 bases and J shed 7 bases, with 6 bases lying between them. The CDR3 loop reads CASSLLNEQFF. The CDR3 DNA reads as TGTGCCAGCAGCCTCCTGAATGAGCAGTTCTTC.